These 9 T cell receptor beta chains were sequenced from one sample in a study of T cell responses to AZD1222 COVID-19 vaccine. Data came from immunoSEQ multiplex PCR; TCRdb stores just in-frame clones and leaves some out. The sample consists of over 150,000 clones, roughly nine tenths of them appearing once. This material consisted of peripheral blood, taken on day 0 of AZD1222 vaccination. These receptors were obtained from an adult in good health.

This chain links TRBV19 with TRBJ2-5; D may be TRBD1 (5 bases). Trimming stripped 3 bases from V and 1 base from J, with 6 bases between. The CDR3 sequence is 13 residues long. CDR1 and CDR2 from the germline V gene are LNHDA and SQIVND (reference sequence). CDR3 nucleotide sequence: TGTGCCAGTAGTATGGACATCCAAGAGACCCAGTACTTC. This codes for CASSMDIQETQYF.

The rearrangement links TRBV7-8 to TRBJ1-5; unclear D gene. Germline V lookup: CDR1 SGHVS, CDR2 FQNEAQ. This CDR3 has 16 amino acids. V was shortened by 1 base and J by 1 base, with 11 bases between the two germline ends. This chain's CDR3 is CASSLVRFQSNQPQHF. CDR3 nucleotides: TGTGCCAGCAGCTTAGTCAGATTTCAAAGCAATCAGCCCCAGCATTTT.

With respect to this clone: Within the sample, other DNA sequences also encode this same CDR3. The chain employs TRBV5-4 and TRBJ1-6; D possibly corresponds to TRBD1 (5 bases). The germline V and J ends were trimmed by 8 bases and 7 bases, with 19 bases remaining between them. Germline V gene sequence: CDR1 SGHNT, CDR2 YYREEE (reference sequence). There are 15 residues in the CDR3. The CDR3 coding sequence is TGTGCCAGTCGCCGGGACGGGGCGGTCAATTCACCCCTCCACTTT. It encodes CASRRDGAVNSPLHF.

The gene calls are TRBV24-1 and TRBJ2-3; 8 nucleotides line up with TRBD2. The CDR3 sequence is 13 residues long. The V segment lost 8 bases and the J segment 3 bases; nucleotides outside the gene matches: 3. Germline CDR1 reads KGHDR; CDR2 reads SFDVKD. CDR3 sequence reads: CATKGTSTDTQYF. The CDR3 DNA reads TGTGCCACCAAAGGGACTAGTACAGATACGCAGTATTTT.

V and J are TRBV2 and TRBJ1-5; no clear D. The CDR3 sequence is 16 residues long. The V gene's germline CDR1 is SNHLY and CDR2 FYNNEI. V was cut by 5 bases and J by 2 bases, with 16 bases left in between. CDR3 coding DNA: TGTGCCAGCAGTCCCCGGACTGATTTTGGCAATCAGCCCCAGCATTTT. Translated: CASSPRTDFGNQPQHF.

The rearrangement uses TRBV6-5 and TRBJ1-5, with D hard to call. This CDR3 has 16 residues. Germline loops: CDR1 MNHEY, CDR2 SVGAGI. V lost 2 bases, J lost 0 bases, and 11 bases lay in between. The CDR3 is CASSYPNSGSNQPQHF. CDR3 bases: TGTGCCAGCAGTTACCCGAATTCGGGTAGCAATCAGCCCCAGCATTTT.

The rearrangement uses TRBV7-9 and TRBJ2-4; 7 nucleotides line up with TRBD1. The germline V gene has CDR1 SEHNR and CDR2 FQNEAQ (reference sequence). This CDR3 is built from 14 residues. After removal of 5 bases from V and 4 bases from J, the junction contained 5 bases not matched to a gene. The CDR3 DNA follows: TGTGCCAGCAGCCTCGGGACAGTTAAAAACATTCAGTACTTC. Protein product: CASSLGTVKNIQYF.

This chain joins TRBV11-3 and TRBJ2-7; D remains unclear. Germline lookup yields CDR1 SGHNT and CDR2 YENEEA. Trimming pared 2 bases from V and 0 bases from J, leaving 11 bases between. This CDR3 comprises 15 residues. For the CDR3, the DNA is TGTGCCAGCAGCTTACCCAGGACGGACTCCTACGAGCAGTACGTC. As protein: CASSLPRTDSYEQYV.

CDR3 sequence reads: CASSPIEQYV. The CDR3 coding sequence is TGTGCCAGCTCACCTATCGAGCAGTACGTC. The V call is TRBV18, the J call TRBJ2-7; unclear D gene. The CDR3 extends over 10 amino acids. The germline gives CDR1 KGHSH, CDR2 LQKENI. V shed 3 bases and J shed 6 bases, with 3 bases lying between them.